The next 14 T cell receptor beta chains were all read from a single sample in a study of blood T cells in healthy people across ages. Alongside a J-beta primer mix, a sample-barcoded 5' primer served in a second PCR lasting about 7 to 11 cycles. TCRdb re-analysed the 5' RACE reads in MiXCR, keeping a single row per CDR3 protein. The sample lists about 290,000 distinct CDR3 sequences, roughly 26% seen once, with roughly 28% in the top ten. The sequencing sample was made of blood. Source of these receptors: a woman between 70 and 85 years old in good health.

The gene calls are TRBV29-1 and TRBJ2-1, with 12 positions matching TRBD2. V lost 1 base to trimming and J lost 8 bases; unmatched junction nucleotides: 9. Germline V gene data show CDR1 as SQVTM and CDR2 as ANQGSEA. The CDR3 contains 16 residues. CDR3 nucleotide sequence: TGCAGCGTTGAAGGGGCGACTAGCGGGAGTAGCGATGAGCAGTTCTTC. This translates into CSVEGATSGSSDEQFF.

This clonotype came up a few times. The CDR3 DNA is TGCGCCAGCAGCCAACTAGTAGGGGGCTGGAAATATGAGCAGTTCTTC. It is translated as CASSQLVGGWKYEQFF. The chain has TRBV4-1 and TRBJ2-1, with 7 bases aligning to TRBD1. Germline trimming cut 2 bases from V and 8 bases from J; bases unmatched to any gene: 12. Germline V lookup: CDR1 MGHRA, CDR2 YSYEKL. The CDR3 extends over 16 amino acids.

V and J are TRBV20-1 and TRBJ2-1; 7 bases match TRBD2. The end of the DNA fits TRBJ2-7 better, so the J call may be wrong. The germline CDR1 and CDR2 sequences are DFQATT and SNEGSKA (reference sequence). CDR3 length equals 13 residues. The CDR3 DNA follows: TGCAGTGCTGGCCGGGACTACCTCTACGAGCAGTACTTC. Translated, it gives CSAGRDYLYEQYF.

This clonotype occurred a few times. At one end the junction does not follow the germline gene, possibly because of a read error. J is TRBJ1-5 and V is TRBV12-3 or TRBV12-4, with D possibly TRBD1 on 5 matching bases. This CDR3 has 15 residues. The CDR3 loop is CASSPSRDGGQPQHF. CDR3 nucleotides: TGTGCCAGCAGTCCCAGTCGGGATGGGGGTCAGCCTCAGCATTTT.

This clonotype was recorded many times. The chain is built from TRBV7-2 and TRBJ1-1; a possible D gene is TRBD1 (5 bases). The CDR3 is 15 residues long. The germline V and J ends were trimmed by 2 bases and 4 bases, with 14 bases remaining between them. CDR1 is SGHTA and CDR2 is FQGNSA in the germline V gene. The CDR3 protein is CASSLMGPPRTEAFF. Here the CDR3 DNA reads TGTGCCAGCAGCTTAATGGGGCCCCCCCGCACTGAAGCTTTCTTT.

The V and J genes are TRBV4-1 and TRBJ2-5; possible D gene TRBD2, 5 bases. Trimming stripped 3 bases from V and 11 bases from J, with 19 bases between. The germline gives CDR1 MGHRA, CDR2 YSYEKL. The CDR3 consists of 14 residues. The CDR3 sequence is CASSQGLIGEEQYF. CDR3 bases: TGCGCCAGCAGCCAGGGGTTGATCGGGGAAGAGCAGTACTTC.

The CDR3 loop reads CASSEVGAGAGGEQFF. CDR3 sequence (DNA): TGTGCCAGCAGTGAAGTCGGTGCAGGGGCAGGGGGTGAGCAGTTCTTC. The genes are TRBV6-1 and TRBJ2-1; 7 positions match TRBD1. The ends lost 1 base at V and 9 bases at J; junction bases unmatched: 12. The CDR3 is 16 residues long. CDR1 is MNHNS and CDR2 is SASEGT in the germline V gene.

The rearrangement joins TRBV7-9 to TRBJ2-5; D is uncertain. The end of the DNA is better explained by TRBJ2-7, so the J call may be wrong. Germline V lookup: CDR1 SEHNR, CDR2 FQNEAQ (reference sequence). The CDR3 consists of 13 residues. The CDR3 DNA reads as TGTGCCAGCAGCGCCTCTATGTACTACGAGCAGTACTTC. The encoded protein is CASSASMYYEQYF.

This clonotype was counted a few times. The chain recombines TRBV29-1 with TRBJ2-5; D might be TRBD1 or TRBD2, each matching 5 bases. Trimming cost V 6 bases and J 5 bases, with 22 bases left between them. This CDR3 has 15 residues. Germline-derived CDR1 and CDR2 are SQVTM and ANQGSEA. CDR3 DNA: TGCAGCGTATTGACACCGGGTTGGGGGTCGGAGACCCAGTACTTC. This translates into CSVLTPGWGSETQYF. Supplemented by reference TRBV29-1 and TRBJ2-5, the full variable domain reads SAVISQKPSRDICQRGTSLTIQCQVDSQVTMMFWYRQQPGQSLTLIATANQGSEATYESGFVIDKFPISRPNLTFSTLTVSNMSPEDSSIYLCSVLTPGWGSETQYFGPGTRLLVL.

The CDR3 loop reads CSARQNEQYF. DNA of the CDR3: TGCAGTGCTCGACAGAACGAGCAGTACTTC. This rearrangement joins TRBV20-1 to TRBJ2-7, with D perhaps matching TRBD1 (5 bases). V lost 5 bases and J 5 bases, leaving 7 bases between the germline ends. In germline, CDR1 is DFQATT, CDR2 SNEGSKA (reference sequence). The CDR3 is made up of 10 amino acids.

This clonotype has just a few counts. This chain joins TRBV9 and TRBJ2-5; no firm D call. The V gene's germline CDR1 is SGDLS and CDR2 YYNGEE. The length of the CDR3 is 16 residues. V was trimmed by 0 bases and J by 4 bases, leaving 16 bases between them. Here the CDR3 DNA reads TGTGCCAGCAGCGTAGGAGCAGGAAAGGGTCCAGAGACCCAGTACTTC. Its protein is CASSVGAGKGPETQYF.

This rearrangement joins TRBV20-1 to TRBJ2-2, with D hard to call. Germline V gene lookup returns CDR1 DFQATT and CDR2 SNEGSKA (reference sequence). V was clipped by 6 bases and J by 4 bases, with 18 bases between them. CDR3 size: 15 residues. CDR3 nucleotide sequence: TGCAGTGCAGCTACATGGGTAGATGGCACCGGGGAGCTGTTTTTT. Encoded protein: CSAATWVDGTGELFF.

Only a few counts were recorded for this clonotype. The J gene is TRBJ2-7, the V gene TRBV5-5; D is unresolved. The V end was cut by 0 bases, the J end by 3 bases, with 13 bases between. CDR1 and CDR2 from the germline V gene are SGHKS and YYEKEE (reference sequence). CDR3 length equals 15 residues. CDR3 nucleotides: TGTGCCAGCAGCTTGGCCGCTATGGGCAACTACGAGCAGTACTTC. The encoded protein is CASSLAAMGNYEQYF.

The CDR3 DNA reads as TGCAGTGCTCGGGAGCGGGATAATTCACCCCTCCACTTT. Protein sequence: CSARERDNSPLHF. V is TRBV20-1 and J is TRBJ1-6; no reliable D call. The V end lost 5 bases, the J end lost 5 bases, and 10 bases lay between the germline ends. The CDR3 has 13 residues. CDR1 and CDR2 (germline): DFQATT, SNEGSKA (reference sequence).